A single T cell receptor (beta chain) is shown here with its context. Its antigen is as yet unknown. This CDR3 spans 17 amino acids. Germline CDR1 is DFQATT and CDR2 is SNEGSKA (reference sequence). The V gene end was trimmed by 0 bases and the J gene end by 1 base; junction bases not matched to a gene: 7. A second 7 to 11 cycle PCR used barcoded and J-beta primers. TCRdb redid the calling of the 5' RACE reads with MiXCR, one entry per CDR3 protein. The profile shows about 1.8 million distinct CDR3 sequences, around half of them singletons. The data belong to a study of blood T cells in healthy people across ages. General study findings and limits: Any conclusive comparison of naive versus antigen-experienced cells was prevented by using unsorted PBMCs.

The clonotype comes from a woman in her 40s in good health. The sequencing sample was made of blood. The genes are TRBV20-1 and TRBJ2-3; 10 positions agree with TRBD2. The CDR3 region has the DNA TGCAGTGCTAGAGATCCCCTCACTAGCGGGGGCACAGATACGCAGTATTTT. Protein sequence: CSARDPLTSGGTDTQYF.